Listed below are T cell receptor beta chains from one sample, sequenced in a study of cytomegalovirus exposure and HLA in healthy donors. Profiled with immunoSEQ multiplex PCR; TCRdb holds only in-frame clones, not every one. The table shows around 210,000 clones, with around 83% occurring only once. Sequenced material: PBMCs. The receptors were gathered from a girl aged 2-10 years in good health and CMV-seronegative. The CDR3 runs from the conserved cysteine through the conserved F or W. D genes are given only for firm matches. The size field is filled for only some rows; it gives once, few, many or a size class.

J | V | size | D | CDR3 | DNA
TRBJ1-1 | TRBV30 | NA | NA | CAWSVNGNTEAFF | TGTGCCTGGAGTGTAAACGGGAACACTGAAGCTTTCTTT
TRBJ2-1 | TRBV18 | NA | NA | CASSISVDEQFF | TGTGCCAGCTCAATTTCCGTTGATGAGCAGTTCTTC
TRBJ2-1 | TRBV7-6 | NA | NA | CASSLGGEGGSNEQFF | TGTGCCAGCAGCTTAGGGGGAGAGGGGGGGTCCAATGAGCAGTTCTTC
TRBJ2-2 | TRBV11-3 | few | TRBD1 | CASSFQGAGELFF | TGTGCCAGCAGTTTTCAGGGGGCCGGGGAGCTGTTTTTT
TRBJ2-7 | TRBV4-2 | few | TRBD2 | CASSQALAGSEQYF | TGTGCCAGCAGCCAAGCCCTAGCGGGATCCGAGCAGTACTTC
TRBJ2-1 | TRBV7-3 | NA | NA | CASSLRGDVSYNEQFF | TGTGCCAGCAGCTTAAGGGGAGATGTTTCCTACAATGAGCAGTTCTTC
TRBJ1-3 | TRBV6-1 | NA | TRBD1 | CASSVTGGHTIYF | TGTGCCAGCAGTGTAACAGGGGGCCACACCATATATTTT
TRBJ2-7 | TRBV6-5 | once | NA | CASSYSLGTHSEQYF | TGTGCCAGCAGTTACTCGCTAGGGACTCATTCCGAGCAGTACTTC
TRBJ2-7 | TRBV5-4 | NA | NA | CASSPLPGSPTYEQYF | TGTGCCAGCAGCCCCCTGCCAGGGTCCCCCACCTACGAGCAGTACTTC
TRBJ1-1 | TRBV4-1 | few | NA | CASSQATGHPNTEAFF | TGCGCCAGCAGCCAAGCAACAGGACACCCGAACACTGAAGCTTTCTTT
TRBJ2-3 | TRBV9 | NA | NA | CASSVSGAPDTQYF | TGTGCCAGCAGCGTATCAGGGGCCCCTGATACGCAGTATTTT
TRBJ1-4 | TRBV5-1 | NA | NA | CASSYTSREKLFF | TGCGCCAGCAGCTATACTTCCAGGGAAAAACTGTTTTTT
TRBJ2-1 | TRBV6-4 | NA | NA | CASSAGGRNEQFF | TGTGCCAGCAGTGCTGGAGGGAGAAATGAGCAGTTCTTC
TRBJ1-5 | TRBV7-9 | once | NA | CASSAQDQPQHF | TGTGCCAGCAGCGCCCAGGATCAGCCCCAGCATTTT
TRBJ1-1 | TRBV7-9 | NA | TRBD1 | CASSLKRGHLDTEAFF | TGTGCCAGCAGCTTAAAGAGGGGGCACTTGGACACTGAAGCTTTCTTT
TRBJ1-6 | TRBV6-5 | NA | NA | CASSFDRTYNSPLHF | TGTGCCAGCAGTTTTGACAGAACCTATAATTCACCCCTCCACTTT
TRBJ1-2 | TRBV6-5 | NA | NA | CASSLRHRRHYGYTF | TGTGCCAGCAGTCTCCGACACAGGCGCCACTATGGCTACACCTTC
TRBJ2-6 | TRBV6-6 | NA | NA | CASEAGKAGANVLTF | TGTGCCAGCGAGGCGGGAAAGGCTGGGGCCAACGTCCTGACTTTC
TRBJ2-5 | TRBV30 | once | TRBD2 | CAWGRGGRLETQYF | TGTGCCTGGGGACGGGGGGGCCGACTGGAGACCCAGTACTTC
TRBJ2-2 | TRBV5-4 | NA | NA | CASSTLRETGELFF | TGTGCCAGCAGCACGCTCCGGGAAACCGGGGAGCTGTTTTTT
TRBJ1-5 | TRBV15 | NA | NA | CATTPVRGDQPQHF | TGTGCCACCACCCCGGTCAGGGGCGACCAGCCCCAGCATTTT
TRBJ2-5 | TRBV5-6 | few | TRBD2 | CASSWGLAWETQYF | TGTGCCAGCAGCTGGGGACTAGCCTGGGAGACCCAGTACTTC
TRBJ2-7 | TRBV19 | NA | NA | CASSEDSASYEQYF | TGTGCCAGTAGTGAAGACAGTGCCTCCTACGAGCAGTACTTC
TRBJ2-1 | TRBV11-2 | once | TRBD2 | CASSLAGGSYNEQFF | TGTGCCAGCAGCTTGGCGGGGGGTTCATACAATGAGCAGTTCTTC
TRBJ2-5 | TRBV2 | NA | NA | CASSVRRDRDKQAGALPSQETQYF | TGTGCCAGCAGTGTTCGGCGGGACAGGGATAAGCAAGCGGGGGCCCTACCCTCCCAAGAGACCCAGTACTTC
TRBJ2-1 | TRBV6-5 | NA | TRBD2 | CASSKSGSSYNEQFF | TGTGCCAGCAGTAAAAGCGGGAGCTCCTACAATGAGCAGTTCTTC
TRBJ2-7 | TRBV18 | NA | NA | CASSQNREDYEQYF | TGTGCCAGCTCACAGAACAGGGAAGACTACGAGCAGTACTTC
TRBJ2-1 | TRBV11-3 | NA | TRBD2 | CASSVSGNSYNEQFF | TGTGCCAGCAGCGTTAGCGGGAATAGTTACAATGAGCAGTTCTTC
TRBJ2-5 | TRBV7-3 | NA | NA | CASSQIGLAMAETQYF | TGTGCCAGCAGCCAAATAGGCCTAGCAATGGCGGAGACCCAGTACTTC
TRBJ1-4 | TRBV19 | NA | NA | CASSMAPGRGLFF | TGTGCCAGTAGTATGGCCCCAGGGAGGGGACTGTTTTTT
TRBJ1-1 | TRBV2 | NA | TRBD1 | CALSQGSTEAFF | TGTGCCTTATCACAGGGGAGCACTGAAGCTTTCTTT
TRBJ2-7 | TRBV4-2 | NA | NA | CASSQDITYEQYF | TGTGCCAGCAGCCAAGATATAACCTACGAGCAGTACTTC
TRBJ2-7 | TRBV6-6 | NA | TRBD1 | CASSYSDRAGYEQYF | TGTGCCAGCAGTTACTCTGACAGGGCTGGCTACGAGCAGTACTTC
TRBJ2-3 | TRBV15 | once | TRBD2 | CATRLAGEDTQYF | TGTGCCACGCGACTAGCGGGAGAAGATACGCAGTATTTT
TRBJ2-1 | TRBV9 | NA | TRBD2 | CASSTRTGTSGDEQFF | TGTGCCAGCAGCACGAGAACCGGGACTAGCGGGGACGAGCAGTTCTTC
TRBJ2-4 | TRBV5-8 | NA | NA | CASSPVGEGAKNIQYF | TGTGCCAGCAGCCCGGTGGGAGAAGGTGCCAAAAACATTCAGTACTTC
TRBJ1-5 | TRBV7-6 | NA | NA | CASSLDFSAGKNQPQHF | TGTGCCAGCAGCTTAGATTTCTCGGCAGGCAAAAATCAGCCCCAGCATTTT
TRBJ2-7 | TRBV6-1 | NA | TRBD1 | CASRTGFGYEQYF | TGTGCCAGCCGGACAGGGTTTGGGTACGAGCAGTACTTC
TRBJ1-3 | TRBV6-5 | NA | TRBD1 | CASRATGYSGNTIYF | TGTGCCAGCAGAGCGACAGGGTACTCTGGAAACACCATATATTTT
TRBJ2-7 | TRBV6-5 | NA | TRBD1 | CASSSGQGACQQYF | TGTGCCAGCAGCTCGGGACAGGGGGCGTGCCAACAGTACTTC
TRBJ1-1 | TRBV19 | NA | NA | CASRSGSPNTEAFF | TGTGCCAGTAGGTCGGGGAGTCCGAACACTGAAGCTTTCTTT
TRBJ2-5 | TRBV7-9 | NA | TRBD2 | CASSLGTGTSGRETQYF | TGTGCCAGCAGCTTAGGGACCGGGACTAGCGGGAGGGAGACCCAGTACTTC